This T cell receptor beta chain comes out of a study of blood T cells in healthy people across ages. There are 15 residues in the CDR3. Germline V lookup: CDR1 SGHTA, CDR2 FQGTGA. Trimming took off 3 bases at V and 2 bases at J, with 14 bases between the two ends. PCR was performed a second time for about 7 to 12 cycles using a sample-barcoded 5' primer and a J-beta primer mix. Each CDR3 protein gets one entry after TCRdb re-called the 5' RACE reads with MiXCR. The data show about 780,000 distinct CDR3 sequences, about 42% seen once. This TCR was recovered from a man older than 75 in good health. The sample consisted of blood. The rearrangement uses TRBV7-3 and TRBJ2-7, with D possibly matching TRBD1 (5 bases). DNA of the CDR3: TGTGCCAGCAGCTTCGTTCACAGGACCACCTACGAGCAGTACTTC. Encoded protein: CASSFVHRTTYEQYF.